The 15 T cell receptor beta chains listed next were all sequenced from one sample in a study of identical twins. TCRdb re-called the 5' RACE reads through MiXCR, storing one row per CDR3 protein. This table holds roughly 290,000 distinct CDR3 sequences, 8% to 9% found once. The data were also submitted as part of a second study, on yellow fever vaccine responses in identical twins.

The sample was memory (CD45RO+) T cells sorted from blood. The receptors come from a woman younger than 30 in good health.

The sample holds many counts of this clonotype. CDR3 DNA sequence: TGCGCCAGCAGCCAAGGACTGTTTGGAAACACCATATATTTT. Its translation: CASSQGLFGNTIYF. The genes are TRBV4-1 and TRBJ1-3; D gene uncertain. The CDR3 consists of 14 residues. The germline V gene has CDR1 MGHRA and CDR2 YSYEKL. The germline V and J ends were trimmed by 1 base and 3 bases, with 7 bases remaining between them.

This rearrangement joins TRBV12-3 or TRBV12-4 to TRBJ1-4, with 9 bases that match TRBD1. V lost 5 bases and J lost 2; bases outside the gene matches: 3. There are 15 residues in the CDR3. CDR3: CASSATGGTNEKLFF. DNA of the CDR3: TGTGCCAGCAGTGCGACAGGGGGTACTAATGAAAAACTGTTTTTT.

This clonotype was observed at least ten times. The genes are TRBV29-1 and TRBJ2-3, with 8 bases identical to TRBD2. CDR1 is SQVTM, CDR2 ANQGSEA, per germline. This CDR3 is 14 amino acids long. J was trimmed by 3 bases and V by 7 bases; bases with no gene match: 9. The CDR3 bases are TGCAGCGCAGACGGGGGGGCCTGGACAGATACGCAGTATTTT. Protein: CSADGGAWTDTQYF.

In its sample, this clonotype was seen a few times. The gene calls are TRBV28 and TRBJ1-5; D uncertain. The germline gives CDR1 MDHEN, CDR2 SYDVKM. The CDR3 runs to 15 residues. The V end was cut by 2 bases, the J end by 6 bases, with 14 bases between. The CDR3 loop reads CASSLDGRVSQPQHF. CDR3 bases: TGTGCCAGCAGTTTAGACGGGAGGGTGAGTCAGCCCCAGCATTTT.

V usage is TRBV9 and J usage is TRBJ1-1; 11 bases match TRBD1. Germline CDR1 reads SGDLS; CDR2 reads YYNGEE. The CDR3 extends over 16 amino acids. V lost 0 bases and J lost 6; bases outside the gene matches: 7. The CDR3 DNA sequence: TGTGCCAGCAGCGTAGCGGGGGACAGGGGGAGCGCTGAAGCTTTCTTT. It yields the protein CASSVAGDRGSAEAFF. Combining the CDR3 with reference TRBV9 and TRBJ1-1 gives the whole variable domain DSGVTQTPKHLITATGQRVTLRCSPRSGDLSVYWYQQSLDQGLQFLIQYYNGEERAKGNILERFSAQQFPDLHSELNLSSLELGDSALYFCASSVAGDRGSAEAFFGQGTRLTVV.

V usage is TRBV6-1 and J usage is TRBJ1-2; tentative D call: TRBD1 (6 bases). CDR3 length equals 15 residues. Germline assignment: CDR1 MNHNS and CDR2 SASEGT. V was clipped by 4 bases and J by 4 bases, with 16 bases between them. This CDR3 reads CASSGDWGRGYGYTF. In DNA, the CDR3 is TGTGCCAGCAGTGGCGACTGGGGGCGCGGCTATGGCTACACCTTC.

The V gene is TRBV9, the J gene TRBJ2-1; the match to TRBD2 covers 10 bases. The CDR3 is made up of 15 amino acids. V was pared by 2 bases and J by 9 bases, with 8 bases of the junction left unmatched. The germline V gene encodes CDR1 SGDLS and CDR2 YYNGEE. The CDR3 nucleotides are TGTGCCAGCAGCGTTACAAGCGGGGGGGCGGGTGAGCAGTTCTTC. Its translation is CASSVTSGGAGEQFF. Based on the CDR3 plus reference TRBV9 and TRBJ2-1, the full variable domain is DSGVTQTPKHLITATGQRVTLRCSPRSGDLSVYWYQQSLDQGLQFLIQYYNGEERAKGNILERFSAQQFPDLHSELNLSSLELGDSALYFCASSVTSGGAGEQFFGPGTRLTVL.

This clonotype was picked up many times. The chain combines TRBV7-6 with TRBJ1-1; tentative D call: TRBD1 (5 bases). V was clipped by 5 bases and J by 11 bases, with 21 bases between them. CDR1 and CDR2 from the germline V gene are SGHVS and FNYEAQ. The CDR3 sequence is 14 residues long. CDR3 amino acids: CASSNGGSSTDAFF. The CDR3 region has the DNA TGTGCCAGCAGCAATGGGGGTAGTTCGACGGATGCTTTCTTT.

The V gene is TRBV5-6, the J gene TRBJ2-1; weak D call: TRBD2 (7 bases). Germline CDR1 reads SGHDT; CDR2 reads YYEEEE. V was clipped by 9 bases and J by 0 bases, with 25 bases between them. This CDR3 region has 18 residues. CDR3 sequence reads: CAMGQQGLQKSSYNEQFF. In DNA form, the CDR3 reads TGTGCCATGGGCCAACAGGGACTACAGAAGAGCTCCTACAATGAGCAGTTCTTC.

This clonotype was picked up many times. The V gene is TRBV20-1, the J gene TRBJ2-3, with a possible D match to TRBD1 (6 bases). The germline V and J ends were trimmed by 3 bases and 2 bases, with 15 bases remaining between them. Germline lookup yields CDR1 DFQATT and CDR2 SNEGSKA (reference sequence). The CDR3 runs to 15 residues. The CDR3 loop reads CSASYQGKNTDTQYF. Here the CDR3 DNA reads TGCAGTGCTAGCTACCAGGGGAAAAACACAGATACGCAGTATTTT.

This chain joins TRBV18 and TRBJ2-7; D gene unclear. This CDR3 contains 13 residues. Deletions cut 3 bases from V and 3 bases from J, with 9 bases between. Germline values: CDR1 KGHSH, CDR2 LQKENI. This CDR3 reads CASSPEVGYEQYF. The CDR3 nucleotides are TGTGCCAGCTCACCCGAGGTGGGCTACGAGCAGTACTTC.

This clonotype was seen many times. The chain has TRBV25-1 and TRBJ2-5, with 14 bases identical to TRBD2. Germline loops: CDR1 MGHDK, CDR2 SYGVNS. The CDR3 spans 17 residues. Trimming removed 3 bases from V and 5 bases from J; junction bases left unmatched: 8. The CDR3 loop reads CASSDRRLAGGKETQYF. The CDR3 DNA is TGTGCCAGCAGTGACCGGAGACTAGCGGGGGGGAAGGAGACCCAGTACTTC.

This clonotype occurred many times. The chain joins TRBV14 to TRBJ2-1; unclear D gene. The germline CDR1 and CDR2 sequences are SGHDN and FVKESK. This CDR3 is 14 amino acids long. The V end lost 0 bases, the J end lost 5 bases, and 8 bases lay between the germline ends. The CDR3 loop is CASSQDLMDNEQFF. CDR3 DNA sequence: TGTGCCAGCAGCCAAGATCTGATGGACAATGAGCAGTTCTTC.

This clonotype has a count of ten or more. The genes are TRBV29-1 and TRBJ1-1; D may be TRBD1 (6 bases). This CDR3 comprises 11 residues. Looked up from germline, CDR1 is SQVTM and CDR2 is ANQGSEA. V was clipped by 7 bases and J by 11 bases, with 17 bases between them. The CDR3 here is CSAPKQGRAFF. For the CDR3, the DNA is TGCAGCGCGCCGAAACAGGGACGGGCTTTCTTT.

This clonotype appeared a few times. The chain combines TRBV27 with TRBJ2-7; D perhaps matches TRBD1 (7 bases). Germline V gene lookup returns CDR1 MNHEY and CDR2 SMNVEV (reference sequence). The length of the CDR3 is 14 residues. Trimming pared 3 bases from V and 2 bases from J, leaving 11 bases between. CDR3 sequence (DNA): TGTGCCAGCAGTTTCCAGGGGGGCCCCTACGAGCAGTACTTC. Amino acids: CASSFQGGPYEQYF.